Listed below are T cell receptor beta chains from one sample, sequenced in a study of T-cell memory formation after mild COVID-19. TCRdb itself ran the 5' RACE reads through MiXCR, one entry per CDR3 protein. The repertoire holds some 300,000 distinct CDR3 sequences, with 20% to 25% as singletons. Sequenced: PBMCs or a T cell subset sorted from them (not recorded which). Receptor source: a man between 18 and 29 years old who had mild COVID-19 (a few samples of this study predate the infection). Cell type and time point are not known. Each CDR3 is given with its conserved first and last residue. The D gene is left open where the match is weak. For some rows the clone size is stated as once, few or many, or as a class when expanded; others skip it.

TRBD1	TRBV9	few	TRBJ2-1	TGTGCCAGCAGCGTATGGGTTGAGGGGGCCCTGGATGAGCAGTTCTTC	CASSVWVEGALDEQFF
TRBD1	TRBV2	-	TRBJ2-7	TGTGCCAGCAGTGTACAGGGGGGTATCGAGCAGTACTTC	CASSVQGGIEQYF
-	TRBV7-2	-	TRBJ1-1	TGTGCCAGCAGCTTAGGGGGGTTCCCCGGTCGGGCTTTCTTT	CASSLGGFPGRAFF
-	TRBV4-3	-	TRBJ2-7	TGCGCCAGCAGCCCCCGGCCGGGCGGGGTCGAGCAGTACTTC	CASSPRPGGVEQYF
-	TRBV7-9	-	TRBJ1-5	TGTGCCAGCAGCTCCGGGGCAGGGACCCCTCAGCCCCAGCATTTT	CASSSGAGTPQPQHF
-	TRBV6-5	-	TRBJ2-7	TGTGCCAGCAGTTACTCTAAGGAGGGCAGGCAGTACTTC	CASSYSKEGRQYF
TRBD1	TRBV3-1	many	TRBJ1-1	TGTGCCAGCAGCGGACAGGTGAACACTGAAGCTTTCTTT	CASSGQVNTEAFF
-	TRBV7-2	-	TRBJ2-4	TGTGCCAGCAGCTTAAATTTGGGGGCTAGCATTCAGTACTTC	CASSLNLGASIQYF
-	TRBV12-3/TRBV12-4	few	TRBJ1-1	TGTGCCAGCACCCAGGGTCTGAGGGCTGAAGCTTTCTTT	CASTQGLRAEAFF
TRBD1	TRBV5-1	many	TRBJ2-3	TGCGCCAGCAAGGGACAGACCACAGATACGCAGTATTTT	CASKGQTTDTQYF
-	TRBV12-3/TRBV12-4	-	TRBJ1-4	TGTGCCAGCAGTTTTAGTAGTAGGGGCAGTGAAAAACTGTTTTTT	CASSFSSRGSEKLFF
-	TRBV5-1	-	TRBJ2-2	TGCGCCAGCAGGCAGGACAATCCGGATTGGAACACCGGGGAGCTGTTTTTT	CASRQDNPDWNTGELFF
-	TRBV6-5	many	TRBJ1-5	TGTGCCAGCAGCCAAGGGCCAAATCAGCCCCAGCATTTT	CASSQGPNQPQHF
-	TRBV6-5	few	TRBJ1-2	TGTGCCAGCAGTTACCGGAGGACAGATCCCTATGGCTACACCTTC	CASSYRRTDPYGYTF
-	TRBV7-2	-	TRBJ1-2	TGTGCCAGCAGCTTAGGTTGGCAGTCGAATGGCTACACCTTC	CASSLGWQSNGYTF
-	TRBV11-2	-	TRBJ1-6	TGTGCCAGCAGCTCCGAGGGACCGTCGGCCACCCTCCACTTT	CASSSEGPSATLHF